The clone carrying this T cell receptor (beta chain) was counted a few times. This sample is drawn from a study of T-cell reconstitution after alpha-beta-depleted transplantation in children. Germline values: CDR1 LGHDT, CDR2 YNNKEL (reference sequence). V was cut by 0 bases and J by 7 bases, with 4 bases left in between. The length of the CDR3 is 11 residues. Preparation of the TCRbeta library involved a method that used unique molecular identifiers. Each CDR3 protein gets one entry after TCRdb re-called the PCR reads with MiXCR. This table holds around 250,000 distinct CDR3 sequences, around 9.6% found once.

The chain carries TRBV3-1 and TRBJ2-7; D remains ambiguous. This clonotype was obtained from a human donor who donated a stem cell graft to a child with SCID. The sequences come from PBMCs from the stem cell graft donor, collected from the stem cell graft. The CDR3 is CASSQEKEQYF. The CDR3 DNA follows: TGTGCCAGCAGCCAAGAAAAAGAGCAGTACTTC.